These T cell receptor beta chains were read from a single sample in a study of T cell repertoires in cytomegalovirus infection. TCRdb reprocessed the reads via MiXCR and lists one record per CDR3 protein. The sample yields under 300,000 distinct CDR3 sequences, 15% to 20% seen once. Sequencing was done on a sample of CD8+ T cells from PBMCs. These TCRs come from a human donor in good health (CMV status not recorded). Some clones in this sample may be carry-over from other donors' samples. The CDR3 runs from the conserved cysteine through the conserved F or W.

>TRBV5-4|TRBJ2-5
CASSFGLAGDQETQYF
>TRBV7-2|TRBJ2-7
CASTLKPDRHEQYF
>TRBV2|TRBJ2-1
CASSTTSGGADEQFF
>TRBV6-6|TRBJ2-2
CASFHSSGGDTGELFF
>TRBV25-1|TRBJ2-7
CASSEPGTRKYF
>TRBV19|TRBJ1-1
CASSITEYWNTEAFF
>TRBV11-2|TRBJ1-4
CASSAERGSATNEKLFF
>TRBV7-8|TRBJ2-1
CASSLFRGVSYNEQFF
>TRBV13|TRBJ2-7
CASNPLGGEQYF
>TRBV5-1|TRBJ2-1
CASSFEGSAGGPHNEQFF
>TRBV6-5|TRBJ2-2
CASSYEGVGELFF
>TRBV27|TRBJ1-2
CASSFKKGAYYGYTF
>TRBV7-6|TRBJ2-7
CASSLSGARDEQYF
>TRBV20-1|TRBJ1-5
CSATRQGTEDQPQHF
>TRBV7-2|TRBJ1-2
CASSINRGRGAEGYTF
>TRBV5-5|TRBJ1-1
CASSLWIGPGGVGTEAFF
>TRBV20-1|TRBJ2-7
CSARSGSSYEQYF
>TRBV12-3/TRBV12-4|TRBJ2-2
CASSFGSPVNTGELFF
>TRBV28|TRBJ1-5
CASSFERRGSNQPQHF
>TRBV6-6|TRBJ1-5
CASSSEQGAVSDQPQHF
>TRBV7-8|TRBJ2-7
CASSLGSAPSYEQYF
>TRBV10-3|TRBJ2-1
CAISKPGLAGGLFRDNEQFF
>TRBV7-8|TRBJ1-5
CASSPSAGLYSNQPQHF
>TRBV6-6|TRBJ2-5
CASSYGTGLQETQYF
>TRBV2|TRBJ1-1
CASSATMNTEAFF
>TRBV20-1|TRBJ1-2
CSARDPESTYGYTF
>TRBV7-2|TRBJ2-1
CASSPVPIMYNEQFF
>TRBV6-5|TRBJ2-3
CASSYLASGTDTQYF
>TRBV7-9|TRBJ2-7
CASSSQTGQIYEQYF
>TRBV6-5|TRBJ2-2
CASWRGTGELFF
>TRBV20-1|TRBJ2-7
CSARVTGKGAYEQYF
>TRBV7-9|TRBJ1-1
CASSPGLGTATTEAFF
>TRBV29-1|TRBJ1-1
CSAGRVNTEAFF
>TRBV7-6|TRBJ1-5
CASSLEAGTGQPQHF
>TRBV5-4|TRBJ2-3
CASSFRTGSTDTQYF
>TRBV7-9|TRBJ2-4
CASSSNDRVGNIQYF
>TRBV7-9|TRBJ2-3
CASSFRDGGSDTQYF
>TRBV29-1|TRBJ1-1
CSVETGGALTEAFF
>TRBV12-3/TRBV12-4|TRBJ2-3
CASSFGGAGDTQYF
>TRBV7-2|TRBJ2-5
CASSLNSGLGQETQYF
>TRBV6-5|TRBJ1-4
CASARTLGTNEKLFF
>TRBV29-1|TRBJ2-1
CSVEDWREDGINEQFF
>TRBV6-2/TRBV6-3|TRBJ2-3
CASSLASIDTQYF
>TRBV7-6|TRBJ2-5
CASSFQMDRDHQETQYF
>TRBV2|TRBJ2-7
CASTRDEQYF
>TRBV14|TRBJ2-1
CASSQDRDLDEQFF
>TRBV28|TRBJ2-4
CASSTRDGAKNIQYF
>TRBV6-1|TRBJ1-5
CSSSPQSDREGNQPQHF
>TRBV2|TRBJ2-6
CASRGRTGTSSGANVLTF
>TRBV20-1|TRBJ1-1
CSARDRDRGYLNTEAFF
>TRBV7-8|TRBJ1-2
CASSQGQRYGYTF
>TRBV6-5|TRBJ2-1
CASSYSLQGWHNEQFF
>TRBV24-1|TRBJ2-1
CATSDWNEQFF
>TRBV7-9|TRBJ1-1
CASSLPGQGEAFF
>TRBV11-1|TRBJ2-1
CASRGTSGGAISYYNEQFF
>TRBV6-6|TRBJ2-3
CASSYSLSGGSTDTQYF
>TRBV2|TRBJ2-3
CASKASGTSTDTQYF
>TRBV28|TRBJ1-4
CASSLVSEGSSNEKLFF
>TRBV7-6|TRBJ1-1
CASSLGATGRAFF
>TRBV20-1|TRBJ2-6
CSAREASGGANVLTF